This T cell receptor (beta chain) was identified in a study of beta chain features in type 1 diabetes listed by TCRdb under 2018. Regarding the study in general: Patients and healthy donors did not differ in mean age, gender distribution, total cell number or subset yield. Naive and central memory subsets were obtained from all 30 or so donors, but regulatory and stem cell-like memory subsets were isolated from only 8 patients and roughly 8 healthy donors. A total of approximately 110,000,000 sorted cells were examined across all samples, and a strong correlation was observed between cell number per subset and RNA yield. In the study, TCRB repertoires of sorted circulating CD4+ T cell subsets from recently diagnosed type 1 diabetes patients were compared with those of matched healthy donors. What the study reported, not specific to this receptor: PCR may preferentially amplify shorter templates, but because patient and control samples were amplified and corrected together, any resulting skew would affect both groups equally. Sequencing cDNA rather than genomic DNA could over-represent highly expressing activated cells, although activation and CD3 levels did not differ between groups. At VDJ recombination sites, type 1 diabetes patients had fewer insertions and more deleted nucleotides, which implies abnormalities in thymic rearrangement. Naive, central memory and regulatory TCRB repertoires appeared more similar among patients than among healthy donors. HLA sub-analyses involved small numbers of individuals, so any influence of HLA type on TCRB rearrangement remained unresolved. In all four CD4+ subsets, TCRB CDR3 length was moderately but significantly shorter in type 1 diabetes patients.

Deletion took 7 bases off V and 2 bases off J, with a span of 12 bases between the germline ends. Its CDR3 holds 13 amino acids, cysteine through phenylalanine. Only CDR3 DNA is held: 39 bases, read in frame from base 1. From the germline V gene, CDR1 is SQVTM and CDR2 is ANQGSEA. In this sample, this clone turned up a few times. The clone's antigen remains unknown. Within one base of it there is no much larger clone, and no base qualities were kept. Each donor gave one peripheral blood draw, about 110 mL on average, collected into heparinised tubes. Using a panel that included CD45RO, CCR7, CD25, CD127, CD95 and CD27, naive, central memory, regulatory and stem cell-like memory CD4+ T cells were sorted on a BD FACSAria II. All sorted populations exceeded 95% purity. PBMCs were isolated immediately by Lymphoprep density gradient centrifugation and stained directly without culture. So that batch effects would be minimized, each experiment stained and sorted samples in pairs, pairing one healthy donor with one patient.

The entire isolated RNA was reverse transcribed using the High Capacity cDNA Reverse Transcription Kit, and thus expressed TCRB transcripts were sequenced. Naive, central memory and regulatory T cell samples underwent deep immunoSEQ sequencing, averaging roughly 3.5 million total reads per sample. Sorted cells were lysed in RLT buffer and RNA was extracted with DNase-treated RNeasy Micro or Mini kits, depending on cell number. Each cell subset was processed separately to prevent cross-contamination, with patient and healthy donor samples processed together. The immunoSEQ multiplex PCR was used to amplify TCRB sequences from cDNA, generating 87-bp fragments that spanned the CDR3 region. The amplicons were sequenced using the Illumina HiSeq platform. The paper's processing steps were these. PCR bias was computationally corrected using synthetic template baselines, reads within Hamming distance 2 were collapsed, and singletons that could not be merged were discarded. By aligning reads against IMGT, V, D and J genes, CDR3 length, and insertions or deletions at six rearrangement sites were assigned. Within each subset, clonotype counts were normalized to sorted cell number, and only after that were true diversity and Gini coefficients computed with the tcR R package. The overlap coefficient, calculated on TCRB nucleotide sequences, was used to measure repertoire sharing. Out-of-frame TCRB sequences from naive cells were analyzed as a proxy for the pre-selection repertoire. TCRdb limited this immuneACCESS table to in-frame rearrangements with V and J called. A share of clones is missing; checked studies link under half to unresolved V genes, and the rest is unexplained. V, J and clone size are those of that table, while D and trimming were read from the DNA. This sample comprises 240,000 or so clones, about 15% of them detected only once. The ten largest clones add up to about 0.02% of the sample.

Recombination joined TRBV29-1 with TRBJ2-1; a tentative D match to TRBD1 spans 6 bases. This clonotype originated in a man in his thirties or forties with type 1 diabetes. What was sequenced was naive CD4+ T cells from blood. The cell subset or site label, read with the paper, signifies: true naive CD4+ T cells. The nucleotide sequence is given as TGCAGCGCCCCACAGGGAGCCTACAATGAGCAGTTCTTC. Its coded protein is CSAPQGAYNEQFF.